These 21 T cell receptor beta chains were sequenced from one sample in a study of blood T cells in healthy people across ages. Alongside a J-beta primer mix, a sample-barcoded 5' primer served in a second PCR lasting 7 to 11 cycles. TCRdb independently ran MiXCR on the 5' RACE reads; one entry per CDR3 protein. The table lists some 930,000 distinct CDR3 sequences, 29% of them singletons, with 9.5% to 13% in the top ten. This sample was also put to use in a study of T cells of mothers and their children.

The sequenced sample was blood. The receptors stem from a woman aged 40 to 49 in good health.

There are many counts of this clonotype. This chain joins TRBV24-1 and TRBJ2-7; the D gene is possibly TRBD2 (5 bases). Deletions cut 5 bases from V and 2 bases from J, with 12 bases between. Germline CDR1 is KGHDR and CDR2 is SFDVKD. CDR3 length equals 14 residues. The CDR3 nucleotides read TGTGCCACCAGTGCCCCCGGGCGGGCCTACGAGCAGTACTTC. This translates into CATSAPGRAYEQYF.

This clonotype was detected only a few times. The chain joins TRBV3-1 to TRBJ2-7; no reliable D call. Germline V CDR1 and CDR2: LGHDT, YNNKEL (reference sequence). The CDR3 totals 14 residues. V was trimmed by 0 bases and J by 0 bases, leaving 6 bases between them. The CDR3 loop reads CASSQDWASYEQYF. As DNA, the CDR3 is TGTGCCAGCAGCCAAGACTGGGCCTCCTACGAGCAGTACTTC.

This clonotype occurred a few times. The rearrangement uses TRBV7-2 and TRBJ2-1; no definite D call. Per germline, CDR1 SGHTA and CDR2 FQGNSA. This CDR3 spans 11 amino acids. V dropped 2 bases and J dropped 11 bases, with 7 bases sitting between them. CDR3 protein: CASSLNSQQFF. DNA of the CDR3: TGTGCCAGCAGCTTAAATAGTCAGCAGTTCTTC. The complete variable domain, with remaining parts taken from reference TRBV7-2 and TRBJ2-1, reads GAGVSQSPSNKVTEKGKDVELRCDPISGHTALYWYRQSLGQGLEFLIYFQGNSAPDKSGLPSDRFSAERTGGSVSTLTIQRTQQEDSAVYLCASSLNSQQFFGPGTRLTVL.

In its sample, this clonotype was seen many times. The chain is built from TRBV20-1 and TRBJ1-4, with D unresolved. CDR1 DFQATT and CDR2 SNEGSKA come from the germline V gene (reference sequence). The CDR3 sequence is 13 residues long. The V and J ends lost 3 bases and 5 bases respectively, with 10 bases between them. The CDR3 here is CSARAGRNEKLFF. Here the CDR3 DNA reads TGCAGTGCTAGGGCCGGGAGGAATGAAAAACTGTTTTTT.

This clonotype was observed many times. This chain connects TRBV28 to TRBJ1-2; the match to TRBD1 covers 7 bases. V dropped 6 bases and J dropped 4; count of bases not matched to a gene: 11. The CDR3 extends over 15 amino acids. Germline V gives CDR1 MDHEN, CDR2 SYDVKM. In DNA form, the CDR3 reads TGTGCCAGCAGCCTCGGAGCAGGGGGAGGCTATGGCTACACCTTC. Protein: CASSLGAGGGYGYTF.

The chain links TRBV24-1 to TRBJ1-5; D unclear. Germline loops: CDR1 KGHDR, CDR2 SFDVKD. The length of the CDR3 is 13 residues. The germline V and J ends were trimmed by 7 bases and 1 base, with 7 bases remaining between them. CDR3 sequence: CATRSGSNQPQHF. CDR3 DNA sequence: TGTGCCACCAGATCCGGGAGCAATCAGCCCCAGCATTTT.

This clonotype was recorded a few times. An end of the junction differs from the germline gene, which may be a read error. The chain is built from TRBV4-2 and TRBJ2-3; TRBD1 matches at 7 bases. Germline CDR1 reads LGHNA; CDR2 reads YNFKEQ. CDR3 length equals 16 residues. This chain's CDR3 is CTSSQDKGAPPDTQYF. CDR3 DNA sequence: TGTACCAGCAGCCAAGATAAGGGGGCGCCGCCAGATACGCAGTATTTT.

This clonotype was seen a handful of times. CDR3 residues: CASRQQVHGGTEAFF. DNA of the CDR3: TGTGCCAGCAGACAACAGGTTCACGGGGGCACTGAAGCTTTCTTT. The V and J genes are TRBV12-3 or TRBV12-4 and TRBJ1-1; possible D gene TRBD1, 5 bases. Trimming pared 6 bases from V and 4 bases from J, leaving 18 bases between. This CDR3 is 15 amino acids long.

The sample holds a few counts of this clonotype. The genes are TRBV7-9 and TRBJ1-5; 12 positions agree with TRBD1. The CDR3 spans 15 residues. The V gene's germline CDR1 is SEHNR and CDR2 FQNEAQ (reference sequence). V was clipped by 4 bases and J by 9 bases; unmatched bases: 7. The CDR3 protein is CASSSGQGAKGPQHF. The DNA for the CDR3 is TGTGCCAGCAGCTCGGGACAGGGGGCGAAGGGGCCCCAGCATTTT.

This clonotype was seen only a few times. The chain uses TRBV12-3 or TRBV12-4 and TRBJ2-7; 7 bases line up with TRBD2. The CDR3 covers 14 residues. V gave up 6 bases and J gave up 4 bases; unmatched junction bases: 9. CDR3: CASRTNTGGYEQYF. The CDR3 region has the DNA TGTGCCAGCAGAACTAACACGGGGGGTTACGAGCAGTACTTC.

The sample holds a few counts of this clonotype. The gene calls are TRBV4-1 and TRBJ2-7; no clear D gene. V lost 0 bases to trimming and J lost 0 bases, with 9 bases between them. The CDR3 runs to 15 residues. The germline CDR1 and CDR2 sequences are MGHRA and YSYEKL. CDR3 sequence reads: CASSQDTPRSYEQYF. CDR3 sequence (DNA): TGCGCCAGCAGCCAAGATACCCCCCGCTCCTACGAGCAGTACTTC.

This clonotype was detected many times. The chain employs TRBV7-6 and TRBJ2-7; TRBD1 might be the D (6 bases). V gave up 5 bases and J gave up 3 bases, with 14 bases separating them. Germline assignment: CDR1 SGHVS and CDR2 FNYEAQ. This CDR3 is built from 14 residues. CDR3 region: CASSPQGTFYEQYF. The CDR3 region has the DNA TGTGCCAGCAGCCCACAGGGTACGTTCTACGAGCAGTACTTC. The variable domain in full, completed from reference TRBV7-6 and TRBJ2-7, reads GAGVSQSPRYKVTKRGQDVALRCDPISGHVSLYWYRQALGQGPEFLTYFNYEAQQDKSGLPNDRFSAERPEGSISTLTIQRTEQRDSAMYRCASSPQGTFYEQYFGPGTRLTVT.

Only a few counts were recorded for this clonotype. At one end, the junction sequence differs from germline, possibly due to a read error. The V and J genes are TRBV20-1 and TRBJ2-5; D is possibly TRBD2 (6 bases). The J call may be incorrect, as the DNA end agrees better with TRBJ2-7. This CDR3 spans 15 amino acids. Per the germline V gene, CDR1 is DFQATT and CDR2 is SNEGSKA (reference sequence). The CDR3 DNA reads TGCAGTGCTACCCTCCAGTTAGCGGCCTCCTGCGAGCAGTACTTC. This sequence encodes CSATLQLAASCEQYF.

V is TRBV19 and J is TRBJ2-3, with D hard to call. CDR1 is LNHDA and CDR2 is SQIVND in the germline V gene (reference sequence). The CDR3 spans 15 residues. Trimming removed 5 bases from V and 2 bases from J, with 14 bases in between. The CDR3 region is CASSSPPGSTDTQYF. The CDR3 coding sequence is TGTGCCAGTAGTTCCCCTCCCGGATCCACAGATACGCAGTATTTT.

This clonotype was observed a handful of times. The chain joins TRBV28 to TRBJ2-3; no clear D gene. Germline CDR1 MDHEN, CDR2 SYDVKM. Trimming removed 1 base at V and 0 bases at J, with 11 bases between. CDR3 length: 16 amino acids. As DNA, the CDR3 is TGTGCCAGCAGTTTATTGCAGGAAAGTAGCACAGATACGCAGTATTTT. As protein: CASSLLQESSTDTQYF.

The rearrangement links TRBV30 to TRBJ2-5, with 8 bases aligning to TRBD1. V trimming: 2 bases; J trimming: 4 bases; junction bases outside the gene matches: 0. This CDR3 contains 12 residues. Per germline, CDR1 GTSNPN and CDR2 SVGIG (reference sequence). CDR3 coding DNA: TGTGCCTGGAGTACAGGGGGAGAGACCCAGTACTTC. Protein: CAWSTGGETQYF.

This chain uses TRBV11-2 with TRBJ2-5; 7 bases are a match to TRBD1. J gave up 2 bases and V 5 bases, and 11 bases lay outside the gene matches. Germline V gene sequence: CDR1 SGHAT, CDR2 FQNNGV. The CDR3 is made up of 16 amino acids. The CDR3: CASSPLGTEPQETQYF. In DNA, the CDR3 is TGTGCCAGCAGCCCACTAGGGACAGAACCTCAAGAGACCCAGTACTTC. Drawing the rest from reference TRBV11-2 and TRBJ2-5, the complete variable domain is EAGVAQSPRYKIIEKRQSVAFWCNPISGHATLYWYQQILGQGPKLLIQFQNNGVVDDSQLPKDRFSAERLKGVDSTLKIQPAKLEDSAVYLCASSPLGTEPQETQYFGPGTRLLVL.

The chain recombines TRBV28 with TRBJ2-7; TRBD2 might be the D (5 bases). This CDR3 region has 14 residues. V was clipped by 7 bases and J by 1 base, with 14 bases between them. CDR1 is MDHEN and CDR2 is SYDVKM in the germline V gene. CDR3 protein: CASKYDGESYEQYF. CDR3 sequence (DNA): TGTGCCAGCAAATATGACGGGGAATCCTACGAGCAGTACTTC. Full variable domain (outside the CDR3, taken from reference TRBV28 and TRBJ2-7): DVKVTQSSRYLVKRTGEKVFLECVQDMDHENMFWYRQDPGLGLRLIYFSYDVKMKEKGDIPEGYSVSREKKERFSLILESASTNQTSMYLCASKYDGESYEQYFGPGTRLTVT.

The V call is TRBV5-1, the J call TRBJ1-2; 8 nucleotides align to TRBD1. Germline V gene sequence: CDR1 SGHRS, CDR2 YFSETQ. The CDR3 extends over 17 amino acids. The V segment lost 5 bases and the J segment 4 bases; nucleotides outside the gene matches: 16. CDR3 nucleotide sequence: TGCGCCAGCAGTCTCGACTGGGACAGGCCGCCGAGCTATGGCTACACCTTC. This encodes CASSLDWDRPPSYGYTF.

A few counts support this clonotype. A read error may be the cause here, since a much bigger clone is one base away. The CDR3 region is CATSSPSRTGRYEQYF. The CDR3 DNA reads TGTGCCACCAGCAGTCCGAGCAGGACAGGACGGTACGAGCAGTACTTC. The V gene is TRBV15, the J gene TRBJ2-7, with TRBD1 matching over 7 bases. J lost 4 bases, V lost 3 bases, and 12 bases had no gene match. Germline CDR1 LNHNV, CDR2 YYDKDF (reference sequence). CDR3 length: 16 residues.

The genes are TRBV5-1 and TRBJ2-7; 7 bases are a match to TRBD1. CDR3 length: 13 amino acids. The V gene's germline CDR1 is SGHRS and CDR2 YFSETQ. Losses at the gene ends were 1 base for V and 6 bases for J; bases not matched to a gene: 4. CDR3 residues: CASSLLQGIEQYF. CDR3 DNA: TGCGCCAGCAGCTTGCTACAGGGGATCGAGCAGTACTTC.